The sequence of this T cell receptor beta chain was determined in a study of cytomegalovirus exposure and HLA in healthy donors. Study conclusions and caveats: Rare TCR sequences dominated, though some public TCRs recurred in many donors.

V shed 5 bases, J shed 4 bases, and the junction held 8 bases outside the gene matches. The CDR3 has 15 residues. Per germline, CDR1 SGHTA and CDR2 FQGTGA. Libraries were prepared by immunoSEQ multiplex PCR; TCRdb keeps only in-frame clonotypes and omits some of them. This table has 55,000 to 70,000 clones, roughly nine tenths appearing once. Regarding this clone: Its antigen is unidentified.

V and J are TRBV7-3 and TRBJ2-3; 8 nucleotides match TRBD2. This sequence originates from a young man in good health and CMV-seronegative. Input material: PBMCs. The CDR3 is CASSQGTSFSDTQYF. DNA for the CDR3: TGTGCCAGCAGCCAAGGGACTAGTTTTTCAGATACGCAGTATTTT.